The sequence of this T cell receptor (beta chain) was determined in a study of cytomegalovirus exposure and HLA in healthy donors. Study in general: There were some 380 genotyped donors. Of these, about 81% fell in the genetic ancestry cluster associated with self-reported Caucasian donors. Study-wide results and caveats: In an earlier analysis, productive rearrangement rates for most beta V segments clustered near 87% or 30%.

The CDR3 length is 14 residues. The germline V gene has CDR1 MNHNS and CDR2 SASEGT. With 8 bases clipped from V and 0 bases from J, the junction kept 3 bases outside the gene matches. A note on this clone: Its specificity is not known.

The PCR had 60 Vbeta and 13 Jbeta primers. TCRdb keeps only in-frame clones here, not all; method: immunoSEQ multiplex PCR. The sample yields 100,000 to 150,000 clones, roughly 84% seen once. The chain joins TRBV6-1 to TRBJ2-7; 11 bases are a match to TRBD2. This TCR derives from a boy aged 5-17 years in good health and CMV-seronegative. Sequenced: PBMCs. The CDR3 sequence is CASYLAGGSYEQYF. Written as DNA, the CDR3 is TGTGCCAGCTACCTAGCGGGGGGCTCCTACGAGCAGTACTTC.